The clone carrying this T cell receptor (beta chain) was counted ten times or more. This sample is drawn from a study of T cells in Graves' hyperthyroidism and ophthalmopathy. Germline V gives CDR1 SGDLS, CDR2 YYNGEE. The CDR3 sequence is 15 residues long. Between the trimmed V and J ends, which lost 3 bases and 0 bases, there was a span of 11 bases. Amplification of TCR beta CDR3 regions was performed using RNA transcripts as template. An initial round of RT-PCR targeting the TCR CDR3 relied on the HTBI primer set. TCRdb reanalysed the multiplex PCR reads using MiXCR and keeps one entry per CDR3 protein. Seen here are hundreds of thousands of distinct CDR3 sequences, 11% to 15% observed once, and the top ten hold under 30%.

The receptor comes from a man over 45 with Graves' ophthalmopathy. The sequencing sample was made of blood. V is TRBV9 and J is TRBJ2-3; D gene unclear. In nucleotides, the CDR3 is TGTGCCAGCAGCGCGGACGGACCTAGCACAGATACGCAGTATTTT. The encoded protein is CASSADGPSTDTQYF.